This T cell receptor beta chain derives from a study of shared clonotypes between healthy human individuals. Overall study results and limits: The study found about 5.1% of naive CD4 clonotypes shared across four donors. Sequencing depth was expected to affect clonotype sharing among donors.

Deep was the level at which the assay was run. Sequencing used immunoSEQ multiplex PCR; TCRdb keeps in-frame clones, though not all of them. The sample records 980,000 or so clones, approximately 76% being singletons. On this clone itself: The antigen is undetermined.

The CDR3 runs 13 residues. V lost 6 bases and J 2 bases, leaving 10 bases between the germline ends. Per the germline V gene, CDR1 is SNHLY and CDR2 is FYNNEI. The sequencing input was memory CD4+ T cells sorted from blood. The subset denotes: CD45RA-negative fraction. The V and J genes are TRBV2 and TRBJ2-5; D may be TRBD2 (6 bases). This TCR was sampled from a man aged 18 to 29 in good health. The CDR3 here is CASRMGTQETQYF. The CDR3 nucleotides are TGTGCCAGCAGAATGGGGACTCAAGAGACCCAGTACTTC.